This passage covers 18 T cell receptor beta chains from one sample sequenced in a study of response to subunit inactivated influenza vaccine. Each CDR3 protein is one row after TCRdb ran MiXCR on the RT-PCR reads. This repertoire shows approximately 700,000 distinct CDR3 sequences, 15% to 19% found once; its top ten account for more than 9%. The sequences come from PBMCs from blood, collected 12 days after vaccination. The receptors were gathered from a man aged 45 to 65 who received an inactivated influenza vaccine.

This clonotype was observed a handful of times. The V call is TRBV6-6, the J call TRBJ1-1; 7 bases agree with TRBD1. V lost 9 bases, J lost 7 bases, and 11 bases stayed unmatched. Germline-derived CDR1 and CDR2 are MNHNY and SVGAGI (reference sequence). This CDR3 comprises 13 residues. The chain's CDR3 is CASRPTGVNEAFF. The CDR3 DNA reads TGTGCCAGTCGACCTACAGGGGTAAATGAAGCTTTCTTT.

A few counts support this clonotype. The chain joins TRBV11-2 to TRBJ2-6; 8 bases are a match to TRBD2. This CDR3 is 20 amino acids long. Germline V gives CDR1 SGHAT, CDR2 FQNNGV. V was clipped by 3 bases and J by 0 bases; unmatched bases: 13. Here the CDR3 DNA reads TGTGCCAGCAGCTTCCACCTACCGGGACTAGGGAGCTCTGGGGCCAACGTCCTGACTTTC. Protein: CASSFHLPGLGSSGANVLTF.

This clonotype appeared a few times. This CDR3 reads CASTPRGYREVYEQYF. In nucleotides, the CDR3 is TGTGCCAGCACCCCTAGGGGCTACAGGGAAGTTTACGAGCAGTACTTC. The chain has TRBV5-5 and TRBJ2-7; a possible D gene is TRBD1 (6 bases). The V and J ends lost 6 bases and 4 bases respectively, with 23 bases between them. The CDR3 has 16 residues. Germline V lookup: CDR1 SGHKS, CDR2 YYEKEE (reference sequence).

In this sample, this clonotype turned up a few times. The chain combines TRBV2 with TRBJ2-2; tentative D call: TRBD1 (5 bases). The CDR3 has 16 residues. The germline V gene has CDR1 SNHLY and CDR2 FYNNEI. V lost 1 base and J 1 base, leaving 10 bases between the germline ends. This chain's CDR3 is CASSEVGALNTGELFF. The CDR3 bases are TGTGCCAGCAGTGAAGTTGGGGCCCTGAACACCGGGGAGCTGTTTTTT.

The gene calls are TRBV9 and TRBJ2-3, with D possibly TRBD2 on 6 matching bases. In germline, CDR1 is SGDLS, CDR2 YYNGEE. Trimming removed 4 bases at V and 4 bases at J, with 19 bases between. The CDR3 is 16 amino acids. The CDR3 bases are TGTGCCAGCAGCCTAGACGGCGGGACGGGGTCAGATACGCAGTATTTT. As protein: CASSLDGGTGSDTQYF.

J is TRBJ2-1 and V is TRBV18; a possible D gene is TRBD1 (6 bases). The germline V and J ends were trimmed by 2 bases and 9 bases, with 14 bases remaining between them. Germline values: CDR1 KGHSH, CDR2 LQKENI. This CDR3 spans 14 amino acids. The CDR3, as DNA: TGTGCCAGCTCACCAGGAACAGGGTATGGTGAGCAGTTCTTC. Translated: CASSPGTGYGEQFF.

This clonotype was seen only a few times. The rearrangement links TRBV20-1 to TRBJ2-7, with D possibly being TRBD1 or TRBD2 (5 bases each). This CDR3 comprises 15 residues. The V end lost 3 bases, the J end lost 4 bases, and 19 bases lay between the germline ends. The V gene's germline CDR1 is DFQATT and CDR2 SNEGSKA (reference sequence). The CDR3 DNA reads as TGCAGTGCTAGCGCTCCGGGACGGGGAGAATACGAGCAGTACTTC. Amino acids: CSASAPGRGEYEQYF.

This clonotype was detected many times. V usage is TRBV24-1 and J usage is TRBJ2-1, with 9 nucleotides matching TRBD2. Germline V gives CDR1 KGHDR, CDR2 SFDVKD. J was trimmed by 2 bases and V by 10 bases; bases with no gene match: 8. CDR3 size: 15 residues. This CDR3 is CATSSGSRPYNEQFF. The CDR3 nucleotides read TGTGCCACTAGTAGCGGGAGCCGCCCCTACAATGAGCAGTTCTTC.

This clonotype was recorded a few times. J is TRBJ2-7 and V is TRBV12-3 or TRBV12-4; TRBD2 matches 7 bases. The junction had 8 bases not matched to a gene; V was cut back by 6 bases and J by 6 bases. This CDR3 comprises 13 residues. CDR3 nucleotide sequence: TGTGCCAGCAGCCTTCAACTAGCGACCGAGCAGTACTTC. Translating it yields CASSLQLATEQYF.

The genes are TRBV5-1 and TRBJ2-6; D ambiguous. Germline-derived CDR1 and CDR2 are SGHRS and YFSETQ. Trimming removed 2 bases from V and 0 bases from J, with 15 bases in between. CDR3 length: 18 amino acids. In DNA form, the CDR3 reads TGCGCCAGCAGCTTTGACGGATCAACTGTCTCTGGGGCCAACGTCCTGACTTTC. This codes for CASSFDGSTVSGANVLTF.

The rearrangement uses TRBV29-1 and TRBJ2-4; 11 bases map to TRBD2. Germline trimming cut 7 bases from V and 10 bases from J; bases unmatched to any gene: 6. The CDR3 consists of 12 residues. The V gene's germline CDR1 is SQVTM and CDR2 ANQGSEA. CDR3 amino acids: CSAVAGGPIQYF. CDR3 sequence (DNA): TGCAGCGCTGTAGCGGGGGGGCCTATTCAGTACTTC. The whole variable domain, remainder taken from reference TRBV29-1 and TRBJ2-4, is SAVISQKPSRDICQRGTSLTIQCQVDSQVTMMFWYRQQPGQSLTLIATANQGSEATYESGFVIDKFPISRPNLTFSTLTVSNMSPEDSSIYLCSAVAGGPIQYFGAGTRLSVL.

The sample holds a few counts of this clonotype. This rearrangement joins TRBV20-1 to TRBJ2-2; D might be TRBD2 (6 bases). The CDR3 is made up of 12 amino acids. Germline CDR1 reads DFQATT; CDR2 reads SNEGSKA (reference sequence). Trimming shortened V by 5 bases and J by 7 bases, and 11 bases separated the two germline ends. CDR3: CSAHSGYGELFF. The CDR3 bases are TGCAGTGCTCATAGCGGATACGGGGAGCTGTTTTTT.

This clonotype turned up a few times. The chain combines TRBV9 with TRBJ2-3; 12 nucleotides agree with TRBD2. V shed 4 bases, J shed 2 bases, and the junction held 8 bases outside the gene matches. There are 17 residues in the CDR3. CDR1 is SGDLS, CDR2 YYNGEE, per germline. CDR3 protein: CASSQGLAGPLTDTQYF. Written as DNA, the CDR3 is TGTGCCAGCAGCCAGGGACTAGCGGGCCCGCTCACAGATACGCAGTATTTT.

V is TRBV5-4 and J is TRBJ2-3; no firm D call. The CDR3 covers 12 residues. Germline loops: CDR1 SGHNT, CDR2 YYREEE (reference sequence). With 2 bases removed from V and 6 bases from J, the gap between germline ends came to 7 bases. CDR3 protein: CASSLFLDTQYF. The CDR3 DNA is TGTGCCAGCAGCTTATTTCTGGATACGCAGTATTTT.

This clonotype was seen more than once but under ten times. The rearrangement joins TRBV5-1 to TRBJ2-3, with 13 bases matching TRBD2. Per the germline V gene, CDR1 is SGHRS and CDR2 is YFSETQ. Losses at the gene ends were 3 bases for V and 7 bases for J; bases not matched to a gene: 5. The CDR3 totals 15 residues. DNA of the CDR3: TGCGCCAGCAGCTCGACTAGCGGGGGGTCAAATACGCAGTATTTT. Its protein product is CASSSTSGGSNTQYF. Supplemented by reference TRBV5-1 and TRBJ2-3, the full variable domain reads KAGVTQTPRYLIKTRGQQVTLSCSPISGHRSVSWYQQTPGQGLQFLFEYFSETQRNKGNFPGRFSGRQFSNSRSEMNVSTLELGDSALYLCASSSTSGGSNTQYFGPGTRLTVL.

Here the CDR3 DNA reads TGTGCCAGCAGCTTAGACCCTGGCGCGGGGTACGAGCAGTACTTC. Its protein product is CASSLDPGAGYEQYF. This chain links TRBV7-2 with TRBJ2-7, with D perhaps TRBD2 (6 bases). The V gene lost 1 base and the J gene lost 4 bases, with 14 bases spanning the gap. CDR1 and CDR2 from the germline V gene are SGHTA and FQGNSA. This CDR3 contains 15 residues.

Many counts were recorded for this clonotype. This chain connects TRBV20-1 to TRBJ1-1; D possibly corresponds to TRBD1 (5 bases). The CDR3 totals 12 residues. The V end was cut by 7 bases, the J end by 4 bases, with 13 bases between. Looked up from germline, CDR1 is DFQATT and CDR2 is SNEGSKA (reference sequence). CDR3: CSVLGGGTEAFF. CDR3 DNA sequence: TGCAGTGTCTTGGGGGGTGGCACTGAAGCTTTCTTT.

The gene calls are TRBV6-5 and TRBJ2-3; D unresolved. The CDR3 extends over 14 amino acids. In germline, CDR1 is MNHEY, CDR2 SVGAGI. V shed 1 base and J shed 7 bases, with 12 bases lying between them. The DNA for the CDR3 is TGTGCCAGCAGTTACTTGGCCGAAGGTTATACGCAGTATTTT. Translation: CASSYLAEGYTQYF.